Below are 21 T cell receptor beta chains sequenced from a single sample in a study of response to subunit inactivated influenza vaccine. TCRdb called the RT-PCR reads again in MiXCR, with one record for every CDR3 protein. The sample holds over 400,000 distinct CDR3 sequences, 9.5% to 12% seen once. This sample comprised PBMCs from blood, obtained roughly 45 days after vaccination. The origin of the receptors is a man over 45 who received an inactivated influenza vaccine.

The J gene is TRBJ2-2, the V gene TRBV6-1, with D unresolved. In germline, CDR1 is MNHNS, CDR2 SASEGT. V lost 7 bases and J 1 base, leaving 7 bases between the germline ends. CDR3 length: 13 residues. CDR3 DNA: TGTGCCAGCACTACGAAGAACACCGGGGAGCTGTTTTTT. This codes for CASTTKNTGELFF.

This clonotype was observed a handful of times. The V and J genes are TRBV4-1 and TRBJ1-5; D remains ambiguous. Per germline, CDR1 MGHRA and CDR2 YSYEKL. CDR3 size: 13 residues. V was shortened by 2 bases and J by 7 bases, with 9 bases between the two germline ends. CDR3 in DNA: TGCGCCAGCAGCCAATCGGTTATACAGCCCCAGCATTTT. Its protein is CASSQSVIQPQHF.

This sequence joins TRBV5-1 and TRBJ2-7; weak D call: TRBD2 (6 bases). This CDR3 comprises 17 residues. CDR1 and CDR2 (germline): SGHRS, YFSETQ. V lost 5 bases, J lost 2 bases, and 23 bases lay in between. CDR3 sequence (DNA): TGCGCCAGCAGGGGTTTTAGCGGCCCCACGGGGACCTACGAGCAGTACTTC. Translating gives CASRGFSGPTGTYEQYF.

Only a few counts were recorded for this clonotype. The chain is built from TRBV5-1 and TRBJ2-1; 11 bases match TRBD2. Germline CDR1 SGHRS, CDR2 YFSETQ. The V segment lost 4 bases and the J segment 7 bases; nucleotides outside the gene matches: 7. The CDR3 runs 15 residues. CDR3 in amino acids: CASSTNSGGANEQFF. CDR3 bases: TGCGCCAGCAGCACAAATAGCGGGGGGGCGAATGAGCAGTTCTTC. Combining the CDR3 with reference TRBV5-1 and TRBJ2-1 gives the whole variable domain KAGVTQTPRYLIKTRGQQVTLSCSPISGHRSVSWYQQTPGQGLQFLFEYFSETQRNKGNFPGRFSGRQFSNSRSEMNVSTLELGDSALYLCASSTNSGGANEQFFGPGTRLTVL.

This chain connects TRBV18 to TRBJ1-2; 7 bases fit TRBD1. The V gene end was trimmed by 2 bases and the J gene end by 4 bases; junction bases not matched to a gene: 4. The V gene's germline CDR1 is KGHSH and CDR2 LQKENI. The CDR3 runs 14 residues. Here the CDR3 DNA reads TGTGCCAGCTCACCAGGACAGGACGTCTATGGCTACACCTTC. Translation gives CASSPGQDVYGYTF.

This clonotype came up once. This rearrangement joins TRBV6-1 to TRBJ2-7, with TRBD2 as a possible D gene (7 bases). The germline CDR1 and CDR2 sequences are MNHNS and SASEGT. This CDR3 is 16 amino acids long. V lost 4 bases and J 2 bases, leaving 18 bases between the germline ends. The CDR3 DNA reads as TGTGCCAGCAGTGTGCGGGGCGGGGGCGAACCCTACGAGCAGTACTTC. Its translation: CASSVRGGGEPYEQYF.

This clonotype occurred many times. The chain uses TRBV28 and TRBJ2-1; the D is unclear. CDR1 and CDR2 from the germline V gene are MDHEN and SYDVKM. The length of the CDR3 is 15 residues. V lost 3 bases to trimming and J lost 2 bases, with 11 bases between them. Here the CDR3 reads CASSFGTLAYNEQFF. As DNA, the CDR3 is TGTGCCAGCAGTTTTGGCACCTTGGCCTACAATGAGCAGTTCTTC.

The table lists this clonotype with many counts. J is TRBJ2-1 and V is TRBV11-2; D is uncertain. Germline CDR1 SGHAT, CDR2 FQNNGV. Trimming took 4 bases from V and 5 from J, leaving 15 bases between them. The CDR3 loop spans 15 amino acids. Here the CDR3 reads CASSYVWGSDNEQFF. The CDR3, as DNA: TGTGCCAGCAGCTACGTTTGGGGTTCGGACAATGAGCAGTTCTTC.

This clonotype was seen repeatedly, ten times or more. Here the CDR3 reads CSAKGTSKETQYF. The CDR3, as DNA: TGCAGTGCTAAGGGGACGTCGAAAGAGACCCAGTACTTC. The V call is TRBV20-1, the J call TRBJ2-5; TRBD1 or TRBD2 may be the D gene (5 bases each). V was trimmed by 4 bases and J by 3 bases, leaving 12 bases between them. The CDR3 is 13 amino acids. Germline loops: CDR1 DFQATT, CDR2 SNEGSKA (reference sequence).

This clonotype has just a few counts. The chain couples TRBV5-1 to TRBJ1-4; D is uncertain. The CDR3 covers 15 residues. V lost 4 bases and J lost 8, with 18 bases in between. Germline values: CDR1 SGHRS, CDR2 YFSETQ. This chain's CDR3 is CASSPQVHPAEKLFF. CDR3 in DNA: TGCGCCAGCAGCCCCCAGGTGCACCCCGCGGAAAAACTGTTTTTT. Based on the CDR3 plus reference TRBV5-1 and TRBJ1-4, the full variable domain is KAGVTQTPRYLIKTRGQQVTLSCSPISGHRSVSWYQQTPGQGLQFLFEYFSETQRNKGNFPGRFSGRQFSNSRSEMNVSTLELGDSALYLCASSPQVHPAEKLFFGSGTQLSVL.

A few counts support this clonotype. This chain joins TRBV5-1 and TRBJ2-5; D may be TRBD1 or TRBD2 (6 bases each). In germline, CDR1 is SGHRS, CDR2 YFSETQ. The CDR3 consists of 14 residues. Trimming removed 1 base at V and 7 bases at J, with 14 bases between. The CDR3 reads CASSLSEGGATQYF. The CDR3 bases are TGCGCCAGCAGCTTGAGTGAGGGGGGCGCGACCCAGTACTTC.

The chain is built from TRBV20-1 and TRBJ1-2; a weak D match, TRBD1 (5 bases). Trimming left V 3 bases short and J 2 bases short, with 10 bases between. The CDR3 covers 13 residues. CDR1 is DFQATT and CDR2 is SNEGSKA in the germline V gene (reference sequence). CDR3 in amino acids: CSAREQENYGYTF. CDR3 bases: TGCAGTGCTAGGGAACAGGAGAACTATGGCTACACCTTC.

Only a few counts were recorded for this clonotype. The CDR3 loop reads CATSKEGNYGYTF. CDR3 in DNA: TGTGCCACCTCGAAGGAGGGGAACTATGGCTACACCTTC. The V gene is TRBV6-6, the J gene TRBJ1-2; maybe TRBD1 (5 bases). Per germline, CDR1 MNHNY and CDR2 SVGAGI (reference sequence). Trimming pared 10 bases from V and 2 bases from J, leaving 14 bases between. The CDR3 has 13 residues.

The CDR3 reads CASFLGQENYEQYF. The CDR3 DNA follows: TGTGCCAGCTTCTTGGGACAGGAGAACTACGAGCAGTACTTC. The chain couples TRBV7-8 to TRBJ2-7, with TRBD1 matching 8 bases. Trimming removed 8 bases from V and 3 bases from J; junction bases left unmatched: 9. CDR3 length: 14 residues. Germline values: CDR1 SGHVS, CDR2 FQNEAQ.

In this sample, this clonotype turned up many times. The chain has TRBV6-2 or TRBV6-3 and TRBJ2-1; D possibly corresponds to TRBD2 (6 bases). This CDR3 is built from 13 residues. Looked up from germline, CDR1 is MNHEY and CDR2 is SVGEGT. The germline V and J ends were trimmed by 11 bases and 4 bases, with 15 bases remaining between them. The CDR3 region has the DNA TGTGCCTCTACCACGCTAGCGTACAATGAGCAGTTCTTC. Residues: CASTTLAYNEQFF.

This clonotype was seen a few times. This chain links TRBV5-1 with TRBJ2-7; 8 nucleotides match TRBD1. Looked up from germline, CDR1 is SGHRS and CDR2 is YFSETQ. The CDR3 is 14 amino acids. V trimming: 0 bases; J trimming: 4 bases; junction bases outside the gene matches: 3. Written as DNA, the CDR3 is TGCGCCAGCAGCTTGGGGGACAGGCCTTACGAGCAGTACTTC. Translation: CASSLGDRPYEQYF. Supplemented by reference TRBV5-1 and TRBJ2-7, the full variable domain reads KAGVTQTPRYLIKTRGQQVTLSCSPISGHRSVSWYQQTPGQGLQFLFEYFSETQRNKGNFPGRFSGRQFSNSRSEMNVSTLELGDSALYLCASSLGDRPYEQYFGPGTRLTVT.

This sequence joins TRBV7-2 and TRBJ2-4; the D gene is possibly TRBD1 (6 bases). V was cut by 1 base and J by 0 bases, with 13 bases left in between. CDR1 is SGHTA and CDR2 is FQGNSA in the germline V gene. The CDR3 is made up of 17 amino acids. The CDR3, as DNA: TGTGCCAGCAGCTTAGTTGGCCTACAGGGAGCCAAAAACATTCAGTACTTC. Its translation: CASSLVGLQGAKNIQYF.

The chain uses TRBV12-3 or TRBV12-4 and TRBJ1-3, with D unclear. This CDR3 has 15 residues. Trimming stripped 5 bases from V and 4 bases from J, with 15 bases between. The CDR3, as DNA: TGTGCCAGCAGTCCCTTAGTCACCAGGGGAAACACCATATATTTT. It is translated as CASSPLVTRGNTIYF.

There are a few counts of this clonotype. The chain employs TRBV28 and TRBJ2-4; the D gene is possibly TRBD1 (6 bases). The CDR3 is 14 residues long. The V gene's germline CDR1 is MDHEN and CDR2 SYDVKM. V was pared by 6 bases and J by 0 bases, with 9 bases between. The DNA for the CDR3 is TGTGCCAGCAGGAAACAGGGAGCCAAAAACATTCAGTACTTC. Translation: CASRKQGAKNIQYF.

This clonotype has more than one count but fewer than ten. This chain joins TRBV6-5 and TRBJ2-5; D may match TRBD1 or TRBD2 (5 bases each). V dropped 0 bases and J dropped 7 bases, with 12 bases sitting between them. CDR1 and CDR2 (germline): MNHEY, SVGAGI. The CDR3 sequence is 14 residues long. CDR3: CASSYSDTRGTQYF. Written as DNA, the CDR3 is TGTGCCAGCAGTTACTCGGACACCCGGGGGACCCAGTACTTC.

The chain combines TRBV29-1 with TRBJ2-1; D is ambiguous. V was trimmed by 4 bases and J by 10 bases, leaving 11 bases between them. The CDR3 runs 11 residues. Germline V CDR1 and CDR2: SQVTM, ANQGSEA. The CDR3 sequence: CSVGWGREQFF. Written as DNA, the CDR3 is TGCAGCGTTGGGTGGGGTCGGGAGCAGTTCTTC.